These 24 T cell receptor beta chains originate from one sample sequenced in a study of cytomegalovirus exposure and HLA in healthy donors. PCR employed 60 Vbeta and 13 Jbeta primers. The assay was immunoSEQ multiplex PCR, and TCRdb's table has in-frame clones only and misses some. The data hold roughly 180,000 clones, with 82% observed a single time. The specimen sequenced was PBMCs. These receptors came from a man aged 35-49 years in good health and CMV-seronegative.

This chain links TRBV2 with TRBJ2-2; 8 bases are shared with TRBD2. Per germline, CDR1 SNHLY and CDR2 FYNNEI. With 6 bases clipped from V and 5 bases from J, the junction kept 8 bases outside the gene matches. The CDR3 covers 15 residues. The CDR3 reads CASRSGGKGTGELFF. The DNA of the CDR3 is TGTGCCAGCAGAAGCGGGGGAAAGGGTACCGGGGAGCTGTTTTTT.

The genes are TRBV5-1 and TRBJ2-1; 14 bases map to TRBD2. V trimming: 0 bases; J trimming: 5 bases; junction bases outside the gene matches: 4. Germline V gene lookup returns CDR1 SGHRS and CDR2 YFSETQ. There are 17 residues in the CDR3. The CDR3 DNA reads TGCGCCAGCAGCTTGGGACTAGCGGGGGGGCCGGACAATGAGCAGTTCTTC. Translation gives CASSLGLAGGPDNEQFF.

The chain has TRBV5-1 and TRBJ1-2, with D hard to call. The CDR3 covers 12 residues. Trimming removed 4 bases from V and 8 bases from J, with 12 bases in between. Germline CDR1 reads SGHRS; CDR2 reads YFSETQ. The CDR3 sequence is CASSTEAGGYTF. CDR3 sequence (DNA): TGCGCCAGCAGCACCGAGGCCGGGGGCTACACCTTC.

The chain couples TRBV4-3 to TRBJ2-7, with 9 bases lining up with TRBD1. The CDR3 sequence is 16 residues long. In germline, CDR1 is LGHNA, CDR2 YSLEER. V was clipped by 0 bases and J by 2 bases; unmatched bases: 5. In DNA form, the CDR3 reads TGCGCCAGCAGCCAAGATCAGAGACAGGGGGCCTACGAGCAGTACTTC. Translating gives CASSQDQRQGAYEQYF.

The chain has TRBV7-2 and TRBJ2-3; 7 nucleotides match TRBD2. Germline loops: CDR1 SGHTA, CDR2 FQGNSA. CDR3 length: 14 amino acids. Unmatched junction bases numbered 3, after V lost 1 base and J lost 5 bases. CDR3 nucleotides: TGTGCCAGCAGCTTAGGACTAGCCGGAGATACGCAGTATTTT. This encodes CASSLGLAGDTQYF.

This rearrangement joins TRBV28 to TRBJ2-5; weak D call: TRBD2 (6 bases). Germline CDR1 MDHEN, CDR2 SYDVKM. The V end lost 6 bases, the J end lost 3 bases, and 11 bases lay between the germline ends. The CDR3 contains 13 residues. CDR3 region: CASRPGVKETQYF. CDR3 coding DNA: TGTGCCAGCAGACCGGGAGTTAAAGAGACCCAGTACTTC. Together with reference TRBV28 and TRBJ2-5, the CDR3 gives the full variable domain: DVKVTQSSRYLVKRTGEKVFLECVQDMDHENMFWYRQDPGLGLRLIYFSYDVKMKEKGDIPEGYSVSREKKERFSLILESASTNQTSMYLCASRPGVKETQYFGPGTRLLVL.

V gene TRBV7-3 combines with J gene TRBJ2-5; TRBD2 matches at 9 bases. CDR3 size: 16 residues. From germline, CDR1 is SGHTA and CDR2 FQGTGA. Germline trimming cut 0 bases from V and 2 bases from J; bases unmatched to any gene: 4. CDR3 sequence: CASSLTGGGGQETQYF. CDR3 nucleotides: TGTGCCAGCAGCTTAACTGGCGGGGGGGGACAAGAGACCCAGTACTTC.

This chain connects TRBV5-1 to TRBJ1-1; 7 positions match TRBD1. Looked up from germline, CDR1 is SGHRS and CDR2 is YFSETQ. The trim removed 4 bases at V and 1 base at J, leaving 4 bases unmatched. There are 14 residues in the CDR3. This CDR3 is CASSAGGTNTEAFF. Written as DNA, the CDR3 is TGCGCCAGCAGCGCAGGGGGAACGAACACTGAAGCTTTCTTT.

J is TRBJ1-1 and V is TRBV5-1; possible D gene TRBD1, 5 bases. This CDR3 has 19 amino acids. Germline V gives CDR1 SGHRS, CDR2 YFSETQ. V was shortened by 2 bases and J by 0 bases, with 23 bases between the two germline ends. In DNA, the CDR3 is TGCGCCAGCAGCTTAGCAGGGTACCCCAGCCAGCGAATGAACACTGAAGCTTTCTTT. It encodes CASSLAGYPSQRMNTEAFF.

The chain has TRBV19 and TRBJ2-2; D is possibly TRBD2 (5 bases). Germline CDR1 is LNHDA and CDR2 is SQIVND (reference sequence). CDR3 length: 12 residues. V gave up 5 bases and J gave up 6 bases, with 7 bases separating them. CDR3 in DNA: TGTGCCAGTAGTGAGGGTCCCGGGGAGCTGTTTTTT. Its protein product is CASSEGPGELFF.

About this clone itself: A junction end diverges from the germline sequence, so it may reflect a read error. The V call is TRBV7-7, the J call TRBJ1-1; TRBD1 might be the D (5 bases). This CDR3 comprises 16 residues. Germline V CDR1 and CDR2: SSHAT, FNYEAQ (reference sequence). The CDR3 region is CASSFRRGRGETEAFF. Written as DNA, the CDR3 is TGTGCTAGCAGCTTTCGTCGGGGGAGGGGTGAAACTGAAGCTTTCTTT. Using reference TRBV7-7 and TRBJ1-1 for the parts outside the CDR3, the full variable domain is GAGVSQSPRYKVTKRGQDVTLRCDPISSHATLYWYQQALGQGPEFLTYFNYEAQPDKSGLPSDRFSAERPEGSISTLTIQRTEQRDSAMYRCASSFRRGRGETEAFFGQGTRLTVV.

This chain uses TRBV6-1 with TRBJ1-2; possibly TRBD1 for D (5 bases). CDR1 MNHNS and CDR2 SASEGT come from the germline V gene. CDR3 length equals 16 residues. V was cut by 4 bases and J by 4 bases, with 19 bases left in between. The CDR3 coding sequence is TGTGCCAGCAGTGGGTCGGTCAGGGCGCGGGGCTATGGCTACACCTTC. It specifies CASSGSVRARGYGYTF.

The chain couples TRBV5-1 to TRBJ1-1, with a tentative D call TRBD1 (5 bases). Trimming cost V 4 bases and J 6 bases, with 16 bases left between them. CDR1 and CDR2 (germline): SGHRS, YFSETQ. The CDR3 consists of 14 residues. The CDR3 DNA follows: TGCGCCAGCAGCGTTCCAGGGTCGTTTGCTGAAGCTTTCTTT. Translating gives CASSVPGSFAEAFF. Combining the CDR3 with reference TRBV5-1 and TRBJ1-1 gives the whole variable domain KAGVTQTPRYLIKTRGQQVTLSCSPISGHRSVSWYQQTPGQGLQFLFEYFSETQRNKGNFPGRFSGRQFSNSRSEMNVSTLELGDSALYLCASSVPGSFAEAFFGQGTRLTVV.

The chain links TRBV6-5 to TRBJ1-5, with 12 bases aligning to TRBD1. From germline, CDR1 is MNHEY and CDR2 SVGAGI. This CDR3 has 15 residues. V lost 6 bases and J lost 6; bases outside the gene matches: 6. CDR3 sequence reads: CASSGTGGTGQPQHF. The CDR3 DNA reads as TGTGCCAGCAGCGGGACAGGGGGCACCGGTCAGCCCCAGCATTTT.

The table lists this clone with a few counts. V and J are TRBV28 and TRBJ1-4; D possibly corresponds to TRBD1 (5 bases). The germline V gene encodes CDR1 MDHEN and CDR2 SYDVKM. Trimming removed 6 bases from V and 7 bases from J, with 15 bases in between. This CDR3 comprises 14 residues. The CDR3 DNA is TGTGCCAGCAGACTTGGGACTTACCTTGAAAAACTGTTTTTT. Encoded protein: CASRLGTYLEKLFF.

V is TRBV18 and J is TRBJ1-2; tentative D call: TRBD1 (5 bases). The germline CDR1 and CDR2 sequences are KGHSH and LQKENI. Trimming pared 3 bases from V and 2 bases from J, leaving 10 bases between. CDR3 size: 14 residues. The DNA for the CDR3 is TGTGCCAGCTCACCCGCGGGACGGAACTATGGCTACACCTTC. Protein product: CASSPAGRNYGYTF.

A few counts support this clone. The V and J genes are TRBV6-5 and TRBJ1-1, with 7 bases that match TRBD1. Germline CDR1 MNHEY, CDR2 SVGAGI. The CDR3 has 13 residues. J was trimmed by 5 bases and V by 4 bases; bases with no gene match: 4. CDR3 nucleotide sequence: TGTGCCAGCAGTTCCGCGACAGGGACTGAAGCTTTCTTT. It yields the protein CASSSATGTEAFF.

This clone appeared a single time. The chain recombines TRBV11-3 with TRBJ1-5; 11 bases agree with TRBD1. CDR3 length: 15 amino acids. The ends lost 5 bases at V and 4 bases at J; junction bases unmatched: 4. Germline CDR1 SGHNT, CDR2 YENEEA. The CDR3 reads CASSPGTGGNQPQHF. The CDR3 DNA reads as TGTGCCAGCAGCCCCGGGACAGGGGGAAATCAGCCCCAGCATTTT.

The V and J genes are TRBV7-2 and TRBJ2-3; 10 nucleotides match TRBD2. With V trimmed by 0 bases and J by 6 bases, 12 bases remained unmatched. Germline lookup yields CDR1 SGHTA and CDR2 FQGNSA. The CDR3 contains 18 residues. CDR3 sequence: CASSLAWSSGGYLDTQYF. CDR3 bases: TGTGCCAGCAGCTTAGCGTGGTCTAGCGGGGGCTACCTGGATACGCAGTATTTT.

The rearrangement joins TRBV2 to TRBJ1-1; D is undetermined. The CDR3 extends over 14 amino acids. Germline V gene sequence: CDR1 SNHLY, CDR2 FYNNEI. V dropped 4 bases and J dropped 1 base, with 10 bases sitting between them. The CDR3, as DNA: TGTGCCAGCAGTGCGGGTAACCAGAACACTGAAGCTTTCTTT. It yields the protein CASSAGNQNTEAFF.

This clone was detected a few times. This chain links TRBV7-2 with TRBJ1-1; perhaps TRBD1 as D (6 bases). The CDR3 length is 13 residues. CDR1 is SGHTA, CDR2 FQGNSA, per germline. The ends were cut back, 1 base at V and 6 bases at J, with 9 bases in the middle. CDR3 residues: CASSLEGGAEAFF. The CDR3 nucleotides are TGTGCCAGCAGCTTAGAAGGGGGGGCTGAAGCTTTCTTT.

This clone was detected once. The rearrangement joins TRBV12-5 to TRBJ1-2, with 9 bases fitting TRBD1. V lost 0 bases, J lost 0 bases, and 5 bases stayed unmatched. This CDR3 comprises 17 residues. Germline values: CDR1 LGHNT, CDR2 FRNRAP. The CDR3 is CASGLVTGGFPNYGYTF. DNA of the CDR3: TGTGCTAGTGGTTTGGTAACAGGGGGCTTCCCTAACTATGGCTACACCTTC.

This chain links TRBV4-2 with TRBJ2-1, with 10 bases lining up with TRBD2. This CDR3 contains 16 residues. Germline loops: CDR1 LGHNA, CDR2 YNFKEQ. Trimming at V came to 4 bases and at J to 6 bases, leaving 9 bases not matched to a gene. The DNA for the CDR3 is TGTGCCAGCAGCCGGCATAGCGGGGGGCAAACCAATGAGCAGTTCTTC. Its translation: CASSRHSGGQTNEQFF.

The chain joins TRBV7-9 to TRBJ2-1; 13 bases agree with TRBD2. CDR3 length: 17 residues. The trim removed 5 bases at V and 9 bases at J, leaving 13 bases unmatched. The germline CDR1 and CDR2 sequences are SEHNR and FQNEAQ (reference sequence). As DNA, the CDR3 is TGTGCCAGCAGCCACCTAGGACTAGCGGGGGAGTCTAGTGAGCAGTTCTTC. This gives the protein CASSHLGLAGESSEQFF.